The present TCR beta chain was sequenced within a study of cytomegalovirus exposure and HLA in healthy donors. It was with 60 Vbeta and 13 Jbeta primers that the PCR ran. Using immunoSEQ multiplex PCR, the repertoire was profiled, and TCRdb retains in-frame clones only, with some absent. This table lists some 130,000 clones. Trimming pared 2 bases from V and 2 bases from J, leaving 15 bases between. The CDR3 covers 16 residues. Germline CDR1 and CDR2: MRHNA and SNTAGT. The sequence derives from a woman aged 40 to 50 in good health and CMV-seronegative. The sample consisted of PBMCs. This chain links TRBV6-4 with TRBJ1-1; D unclear. The CDR3 DNA follows: TGTGCCAGCAGTGACGTACGGGGAGGGAATAACACTGAAGCTTTCTTT. Protein product: CASSDVRGGNNTEAFF.